What follows are 19 T cell receptor beta chains derived from one specimen sequenced in a study of T cell responses to AZD1222 COVID-19 vaccine. TCRdb's table, derived via immunoSEQ multiplex PCR, lists solely in-frame clones and lacks some. The sample records around 130,000 clones, 90% to 95% being singletons. The sequencing used peripheral blood, collected on day 0 of AZD1222 vaccination. The origin of the receptors is an adult in good health.

The rearrangement uses TRBV7-9 and TRBJ2-3; D may be TRBD2 (5 bases). Germline CDR1 is SEHNR and CDR2 is FQNEAQ (reference sequence). V was cut by 5 bases and J by 2 bases, with 14 bases left in between. The CDR3 consists of 15 residues. The CDR3 spells CASSVLEGFTDTQYF. The CDR3 DNA sequence: TGTGCCAGCAGCGTACTAGAGGGATTCACAGATACGCAGTATTTT.

This chain connects TRBV7-9 to TRBJ1-4; maybe TRBD1 (6 bases). This CDR3 region has 14 residues. Trimming removed 5 bases at V and 1 base at J, with 8 bases between. Germline CDR1 reads SEHNR; CDR2 reads FQNEAQ (reference sequence). CDR3 in DNA: TGTGCCAGCAGCAGAGGGGGAACTAATGAAAAACTGTTTTTT. Translation gives CASSRGGTNEKLFF.

The sample holds a few counts of this clone. The V gene is TRBV6-1, the J gene TRBJ1-2, with 8 bases matching TRBD1. CDR1 and CDR2 from the germline V gene are MNHNS and SASEGT. The length of the CDR3 is 16 residues. V shed 1 base and J 4 bases; nucleotides not matched to a gene: 8. CDR3 protein: CASSEEAGGSGYGYTF. The CDR3 bases are TGTGCCAGCAGTGAAGAAGCAGGGGGCAGCGGCTATGGCTACACCTTC.

This chain links TRBV19 with TRBJ1-2; D is ambiguous. This CDR3 is 14 amino acids long. Germline V lookup: CDR1 LNHDA, CDR2 SQIVND (reference sequence). V lost 3 bases, J lost 8 bases, and 16 bases lay in between. The CDR3: CASSIVGPISGYTF. In nucleotides, the CDR3 is TGTGCCAGTAGTATCGTGGGCCCGATTTCCGGCTACACCTTC.

The chain has TRBV9 and TRBJ2-3; possible D gene TRBD1, 6 bases. Germline CDR1 is SGDLS and CDR2 is YYNGEE. The CDR3 extends over 15 amino acids. Trimming removed 7 bases at V and 0 bases at J, with 15 bases between. CDR3 residues: CASGPGTTSTDTQYF. In DNA, the CDR3 is TGTGCCAGCGGACCCGGGACAACTAGCACAGATACGCAGTATTTT.

This sequence joins TRBV5-1 and TRBJ2-7, with 12 bases matching TRBD2. CDR1 and CDR2 from the germline V gene are SGHRS and YFSETQ. V lost 4 bases to trimming and J lost 0 bases; unmatched junction nucleotides: 2. This CDR3 is 15 amino acids long. Here the CDR3 DNA reads TGCGCCAGCAGCCCGGGACTAGCGGGCTCCTACGAGCAGTACTTC. Its translation: CASSPGLAGSYEQYF.

This rearrangement joins TRBV24-1 to TRBJ2-1; D call uncertain. V lost 2 bases, J lost 6 bases, and 10 bases lay in between. CDR3 size: 14 residues. CDR1 is KGHDR and CDR2 is SFDVKD in the germline V gene. CDR3 DNA: TGTGCCACCAGTGATTCCTGGGTGGTCAATGAGCAGTTCTTC. Residues: CATSDSWVVNEQFF.

V is TRBV15 and J is TRBJ2-1, with 9 bases lining up with TRBD2. Germline trimming cut 0 bases from V and 15 bases from J; bases unmatched to any gene: 12. CDR3 length equals 15 residues. Germline CDR1 LNHNV, CDR2 YYDKDF (reference sequence). DNA for the CDR3: TGTGCCACCAGCAGAGATCGGGGGAGCGGGGGGATATCGTTCTTC. It yields the protein CATSRDRGSGGISFF. Complete variable domain (other parts from reference TRBV15 and TRBJ2-1): DAMVIQNPRYQVTQFGKPVTLSCSQTLNHNVMYWYQQKSSQAPKLLFHYYDKDFNNEADTPDNFQSRRPNTSFCFLDIRSPGLGDTAMYLCATSRDRGSGGISFFGPGTRLTVL.

The chain links TRBV9 to TRBJ2-3; tentatively, D is TRBD2 (7 bases). CDR1 and CDR2 from the germline V gene are SGDLS and YYNGEE. The CDR3 contains 18 residues. Trimming shortened V by 0 bases and J by 2 bases, and 19 bases separated the two germline ends. The CDR3 DNA reads as TGTGCCAGCAGCGTAGGAGGAGGGGGAGGGCCCTCCACAGATACGCAGTATTTT. Amino acid sequence: CASSVGGGGGPSTDTQYF.

This chain uses TRBV4-3 with TRBJ2-1, with 7 bases identical to TRBD1. The germline CDR1 and CDR2 sequences are LGHNA and YSLEER. CDR3 length: 15 amino acids. V was pared by 5 bases and J by 5 bases, with 9 bases of the junction left unmatched. In DNA form, the CDR3 reads TGCGCCAGCAGCGCTATAAACAGGGGAGACAATGAGCAGTTCTTC. This sequence encodes CASSAINRGDNEQFF.

The V and J genes are TRBV7-2 and TRBJ2-1, with a tentative D call TRBD2 (5 bases). CDR1 is SGHTA and CDR2 is FQGNSA in the germline V gene. The length of the CDR3 is 19 residues. Trimming stripped 1 base from V and 2 bases from J, with 21 bases between. CDR3 bases: TGTGCCAGCAGCTTAGGGGCTAGCCTAACATACCAACCCTACAATGAGCAGTTCTTC. Translated, it gives CASSLGASLTYQPYNEQFF.

The chain recombines TRBV9 with TRBJ1-1; 12 bases fit TRBD1. CDR3 length: 16 residues. Germline values: CDR1 SGDLS, CDR2 YYNGEE. After removal of 4 bases from V and 1 base from J, the junction contained 5 bases not matched to a gene. CDR3 amino acids: CASSPGTGGQNTEAFF. The CDR3 nucleotides read TGTGCCAGCAGCCCGGGGACAGGGGGCCAGAACACTGAAGCTTTCTTT. Looking up the rest from reference TRBV9 and TRBJ1-1 gives the full variable domain: DSGVTQTPKHLITATGQRVTLRCSPRSGDLSVYWYQQSLDQGLQFLIQYYNGEERAKGNILERFSAQQFPDLHSELNLSSLELGDSALYFCASSPGTGGQNTEAFFGQGTRLTVV.

This clone showed up just a few times. The rearrangement joins TRBV2 to TRBJ2-5; unclear D gene. V lost 2 bases and J lost 1, with 8 bases in between. This CDR3 has 14 residues. CDR1 SNHLY and CDR2 FYNNEI come from the germline V gene. The CDR3 DNA sequence: TGTGCCAGCAGTGAACAACAGTTCCAAGAGACCCAGTACTTC. Translation: CASSEQQFQETQYF.

The chain links TRBV12-3 or TRBV12-4 to TRBJ1-2, with D unresolved. The CDR3 totals 11 residues. The ends were cut back, 8 bases at V and 4 bases at J, with 8 bases in the middle. In nucleotides, the CDR3 is TGTGCCAGCTTGGGGATCTATGGCTACACCTTC. It translates to CASLGIYGYTF.

The chain is built from TRBV5-1 and TRBJ2-5; 10 nucleotides align to TRBD1. This CDR3 has 16 residues. Germline CDR1 reads SGHRS; CDR2 reads YFSETQ. The V gene end was trimmed by 4 bases and the J gene end by 4 bases; junction bases not matched to a gene: 10. The CDR3 bases are TGCGCCAGCAGCCCGGGACAGGGGAGGGGGATAGAGACCCAGTACTTC. It translates to CASSPGQGRGIETQYF.

The chain is built from TRBV2 and TRBJ2-2; 7 bases are shared with TRBD1. The germline V gene has CDR1 SNHLY and CDR2 FYNNEI. CDR3 length equals 15 residues. The V gene end was trimmed by 5 bases and the J gene end by 6 bases; junction bases not matched to a gene: 9. The CDR3 bases are TGTGCCAGCAGTCTAGACAGGGTATTGGCCGGGGAGCTGTTTTTT. Translation: CASSLDRVLAGELFF.

The V call is TRBV15, the J call TRBJ1-6, with D possibly TRBD1 on 5 matching bases. From germline, CDR1 is LNHNV and CDR2 YYDKDF (reference sequence). Trimming took 6 bases from V and 0 from J, leaving 9 bases between them. The CDR3 has 15 amino acids. CDR3 coding DNA: TGTGCCACCAGGGTAGACAGCTCCTATAATTCACCCCTCCACTTT. Amino acids: CATRVDSSYNSPLHF. Combining the CDR3 with reference TRBV15 and TRBJ1-6 gives the whole variable domain DAMVIQNPRYQVTQFGKPVTLSCSQTLNHNVMYWYQQKSSQAPKLLFHYYDKDFNNEADTPDNFQSRRPNTSFCFLDIRSPGLGDTAMYLCATRVDSSYNSPLHFGNGTRLTVT.

V is TRBV19 and J is TRBJ2-2, with D perhaps matching TRBD2 (7 bases). Germline V gene lookup returns CDR1 LNHDA and CDR2 SQIVND (reference sequence). The CDR3 consists of 17 residues. With 8 bases removed from V and 0 bases from J, the gap between germline ends came to 19 bases. In nucleotides, the CDR3 is TGTGCCAGTCTCCCGAGGGGGGGGTCCGCGAACACCGGGGAGCTGTTTTTT. It is translated as CASLPRGGSANTGELFF.

This clone was observed a few times. V is TRBV30 and J is TRBJ2-7; TRBD1 or TRBD2 may be the D gene (5 bases each). CDR1 is GTSNPN, CDR2 SVGIG, per germline (reference sequence). This CDR3 has 13 residues. The V end lost 4 bases, the J end lost 0 bases, and 10 bases lay between the germline ends. The CDR3 reads CAWNLGGSYEQYF. In DNA, the CDR3 is TGTGCCTGGAACCTTGGGGGCTCCTACGAGCAGTACTTC.